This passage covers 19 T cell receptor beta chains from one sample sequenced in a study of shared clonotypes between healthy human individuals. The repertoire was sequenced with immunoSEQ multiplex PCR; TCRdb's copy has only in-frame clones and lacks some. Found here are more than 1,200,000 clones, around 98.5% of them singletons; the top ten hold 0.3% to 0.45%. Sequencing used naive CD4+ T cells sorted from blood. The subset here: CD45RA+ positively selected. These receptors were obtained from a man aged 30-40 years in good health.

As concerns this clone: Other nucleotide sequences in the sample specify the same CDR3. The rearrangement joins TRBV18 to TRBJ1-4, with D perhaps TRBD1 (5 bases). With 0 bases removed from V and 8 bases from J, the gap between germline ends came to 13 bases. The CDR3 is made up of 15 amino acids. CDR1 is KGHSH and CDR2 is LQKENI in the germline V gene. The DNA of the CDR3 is TGTGCCAGCTCACCACCTGGCCAGGGTGGCGAAAAACTGTTTTTT. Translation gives CASSPPGQGGEKLFF.

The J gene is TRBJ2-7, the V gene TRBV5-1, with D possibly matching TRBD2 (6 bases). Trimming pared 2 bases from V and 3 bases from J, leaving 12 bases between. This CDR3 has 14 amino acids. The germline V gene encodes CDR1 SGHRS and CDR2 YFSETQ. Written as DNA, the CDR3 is TGCGCCAGCAGCTTAACGGGAGATGTCTACGAGCAGTACTTC. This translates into CASSLTGDVYEQYF.

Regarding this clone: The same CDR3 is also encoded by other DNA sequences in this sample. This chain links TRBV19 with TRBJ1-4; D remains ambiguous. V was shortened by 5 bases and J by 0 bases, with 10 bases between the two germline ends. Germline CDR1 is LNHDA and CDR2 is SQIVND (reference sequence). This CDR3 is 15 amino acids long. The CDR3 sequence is CASSGRLATNEKLFF. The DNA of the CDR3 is TGTGCCAGTAGTGGGCGGCTAGCAACTAATGAAAAACTGTTTTTT.

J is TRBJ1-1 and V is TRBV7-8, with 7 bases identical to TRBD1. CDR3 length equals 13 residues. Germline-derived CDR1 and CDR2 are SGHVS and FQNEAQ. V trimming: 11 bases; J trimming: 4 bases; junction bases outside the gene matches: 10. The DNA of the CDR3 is TGTGCCGGAAAAGACAGGGTCGGCACTGAAGCTTTCTTT. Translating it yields CAGKDRVGTEAFF.

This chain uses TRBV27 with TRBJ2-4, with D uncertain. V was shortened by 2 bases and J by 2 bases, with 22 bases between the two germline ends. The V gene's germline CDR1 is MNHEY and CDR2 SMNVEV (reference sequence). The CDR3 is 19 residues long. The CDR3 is CASSLIRPRGMVTKNIQYF. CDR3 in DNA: TGTGCCAGCAGTTTAATACGCCCGAGAGGAATGGTAACCAAAAACATTCAGTACTTC.

The CDR3 DNA sequence: TGTGCCAGCGGCGAAGGGGGGGCGCGATCTCTAGGGCAGTACTTC. This gives the protein CASGEGGARSLGQYF. This rearrangement joins TRBV5-6 to TRBJ2-7; a weak D match, TRBD2 (7 bases). From germline, CDR1 is SGHDT and CDR2 YYEEEE. The CDR3 covers 15 residues. The ends were cut back, 7 bases at V and 9 bases at J, with 26 bases in the middle.

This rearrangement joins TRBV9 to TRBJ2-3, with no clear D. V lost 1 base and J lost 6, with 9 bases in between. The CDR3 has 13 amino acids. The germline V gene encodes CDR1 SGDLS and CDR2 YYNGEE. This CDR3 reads CASSVSPPDTQYF. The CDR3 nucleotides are TGTGCCAGCAGCGTAAGCCCACCGGATACGCAGTATTTT.

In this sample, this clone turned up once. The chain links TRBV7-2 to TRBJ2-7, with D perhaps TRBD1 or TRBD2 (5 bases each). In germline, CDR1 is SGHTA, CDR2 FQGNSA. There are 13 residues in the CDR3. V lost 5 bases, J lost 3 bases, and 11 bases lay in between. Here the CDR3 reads CASSRGAGYEQYF. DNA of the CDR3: TGTGCCAGCAGCCGTGGGGCGGGCTACGAGCAGTACTTC.

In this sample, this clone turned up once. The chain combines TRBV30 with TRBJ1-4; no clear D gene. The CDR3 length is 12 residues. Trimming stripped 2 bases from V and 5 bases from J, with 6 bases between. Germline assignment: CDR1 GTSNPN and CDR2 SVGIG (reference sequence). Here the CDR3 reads CAWSLINEKLFF. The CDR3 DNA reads TGTGCCTGGAGTCTGATCAATGAAAAACTGTTTTTT. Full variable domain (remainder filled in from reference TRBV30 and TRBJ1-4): SQTIHQWPATLVQPVGSPLSLECTVEGTSNPNLYWYRQAAGRGLQLLFYSVGIGQISSEVPQNLSASRPQDRQFILSSKKLLLSDSGFYLCAWSLINEKLFFGSGTQLSVL.

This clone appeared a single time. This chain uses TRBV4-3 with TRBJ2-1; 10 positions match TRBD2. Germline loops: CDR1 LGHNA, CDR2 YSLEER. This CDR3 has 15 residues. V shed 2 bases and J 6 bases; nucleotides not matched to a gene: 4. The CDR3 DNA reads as TGCGCCAGCAGCCAAACCTGGACTAGCGGCAATGAGCAGTTCTTC. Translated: CASSQTWTSGNEQFF.

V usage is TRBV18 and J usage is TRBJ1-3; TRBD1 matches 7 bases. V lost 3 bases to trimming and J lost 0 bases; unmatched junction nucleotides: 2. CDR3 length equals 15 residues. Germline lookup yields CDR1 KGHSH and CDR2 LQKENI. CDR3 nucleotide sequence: TGTGCCAGCTCACCCCAGGGGGGCTCTGGAAACACCATATATTTT. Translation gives CASSPQGGSGNTIYF.

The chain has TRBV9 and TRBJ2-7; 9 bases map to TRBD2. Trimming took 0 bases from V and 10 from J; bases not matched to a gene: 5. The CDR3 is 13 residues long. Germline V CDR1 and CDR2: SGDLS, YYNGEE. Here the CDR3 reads CASSVVAGGAQYF. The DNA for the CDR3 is TGTGCCAGCAGCGTAGTGGCGGGAGGGGCTCAGTACTTC.

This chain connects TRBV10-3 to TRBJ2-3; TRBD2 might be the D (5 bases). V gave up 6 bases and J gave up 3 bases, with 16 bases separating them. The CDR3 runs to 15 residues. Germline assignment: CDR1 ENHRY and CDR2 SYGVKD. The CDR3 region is CAISTVLLATDTQYF. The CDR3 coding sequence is TGTGCCATCAGCACAGTCTTGCTAGCAACAGATACGCAGTATTTT.

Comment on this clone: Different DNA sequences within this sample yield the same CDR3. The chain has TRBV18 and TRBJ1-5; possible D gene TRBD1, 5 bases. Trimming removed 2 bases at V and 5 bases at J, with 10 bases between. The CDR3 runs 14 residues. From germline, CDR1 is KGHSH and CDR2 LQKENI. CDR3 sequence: CASSPGGADQPQHF. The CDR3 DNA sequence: TGTGCCAGCTCACCAGGAGGGGCGGATCAGCCCCAGCATTTT.

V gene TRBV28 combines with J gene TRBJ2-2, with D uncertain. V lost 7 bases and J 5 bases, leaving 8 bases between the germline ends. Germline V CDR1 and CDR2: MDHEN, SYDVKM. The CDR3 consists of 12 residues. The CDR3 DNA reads TGTGCCAGCACTGCCAGAACCGGGGAGCTGTTTTTT. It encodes CASTARTGELFF. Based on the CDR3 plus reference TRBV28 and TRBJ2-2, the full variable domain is DVKVTQSSRYLVKRTGEKVFLECVQDMDHENMFWYRQDPGLGLRLIYFSYDVKMKEKGDIPEGYSVSREKKERFSLILESASTNQTSMYLCASTARTGELFFGEGSRLTVL.

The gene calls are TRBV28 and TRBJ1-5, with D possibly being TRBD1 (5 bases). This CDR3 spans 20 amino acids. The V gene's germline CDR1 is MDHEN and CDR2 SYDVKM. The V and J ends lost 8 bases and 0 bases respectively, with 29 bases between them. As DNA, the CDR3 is TGTGCCAGCGTCCCTAGCCGGGACGGTCGGAGGTCCTATAGCAATCAGCCCCAGCATTTT. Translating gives CASVPSRDGRRSYSNQPQHF.

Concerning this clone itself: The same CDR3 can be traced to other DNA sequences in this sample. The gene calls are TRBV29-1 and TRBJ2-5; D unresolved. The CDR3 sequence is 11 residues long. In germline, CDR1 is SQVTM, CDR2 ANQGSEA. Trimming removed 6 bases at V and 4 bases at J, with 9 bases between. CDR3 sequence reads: CSVRRGETQYF. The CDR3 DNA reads TGCAGCGTCCGGAGAGGAGAGACCCAGTACTTC.

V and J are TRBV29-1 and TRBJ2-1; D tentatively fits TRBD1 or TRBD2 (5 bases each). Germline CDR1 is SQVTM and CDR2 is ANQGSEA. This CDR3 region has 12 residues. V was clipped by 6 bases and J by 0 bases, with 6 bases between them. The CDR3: CSVRGSYNEQFF. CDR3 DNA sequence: TGCAGCGTGAGGGGCTCCTACAATGAGCAGTTCTTC.

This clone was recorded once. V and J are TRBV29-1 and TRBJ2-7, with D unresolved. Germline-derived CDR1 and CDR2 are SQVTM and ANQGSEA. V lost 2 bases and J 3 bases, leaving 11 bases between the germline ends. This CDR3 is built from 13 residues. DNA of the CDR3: TGCAGCGTTGAAAGAGGTTCCGACTACGAGCAGTACTTC. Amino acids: CSVERGSDYEQYF.